The 18 T cell receptor beta chains listed next were all sequenced from one sample in a study of T cell responses to AZD1222 COVID-19 vaccine. TCRdb keeps only in-frame clones here, not all; method: immunoSEQ multiplex PCR. The sample lists about 110,000 clones; approximately 87% were seen once. Sequencing was performed on peripheral blood, taken 28 days after the second AZD1222 dose. Every receptor here comes from an adult who received the AZD1222 COVID-19 vaccine.

This chain uses TRBV6-2 or TRBV6-3 with TRBJ2-7; 10 bases agree with TRBD1. Trimming at V came to 4 bases and at J to 3 bases, leaving 6 bases not matched to a gene. The CDR3 covers 15 residues. From germline, CDR1 is MNHEY and CDR2 SVGEGT. CDR3 DNA: TGTGCCAGCAGTTTTCACCGGGACAGGGGCTACGAGCAGTACTTC. Encoded protein: CASSFHRDRGYEQYF.

The CDR3 DNA follows: TGTGCCAGCAGGATCTCCGGGGGGGGCCCCTACAATGAGCAGTTCTTC. It yields the protein CASRISGGGPYNEQFF. The rearrangement links TRBV3-1 (or the pseudogene TRBV3-2) to TRBJ2-1, with 8 bases matching TRBD2. The germline CDR1 and CDR2 sequences are LGHDT and YNNKEL (reference sequence). The CDR3 consists of 16 residues. V dropped 6 bases and J dropped 2; count of bases not matched to a gene: 9.

This chain links TRBV25-1 with TRBJ1-6; 7 positions match TRBD1. Germline loops: CDR1 MGHDK, CDR2 SYGVNS. Trimming cost V 7 bases and J 11 bases; bases outside gene matches: 8. The length of the CDR3 is 13 residues. The CDR3 spells CASNGRGPAPLHF. DNA of the CDR3: TGTGCCAGCAATGGGAGGGGGCCGGCACCCCTCCACTTT.

This chain joins TRBV12-3 or TRBV12-4 and TRBJ1-2; TRBD1 matches 7 bases. The CDR3 contains 13 residues. With 5 bases clipped from V and 4 bases from J, the junction kept 4 bases outside the gene matches. CDR3 bases: TGTGCCAGCAGTCGACAGGGAAGCTATGGCTACACCTTC. This translates into CASSRQGSYGYTF.

The chain is built from TRBV2 and TRBJ1-2; tentative D call: TRBD1 (5 bases). CDR1 SNHLY and CDR2 FYNNEI come from the germline V gene. CDR3 length equals 12 residues. V was shortened by 6 bases and J by 4 bases, with 9 bases between the two germline ends. CDR3 nucleotides: TGTGCCAGCAGCACCGGGGGCTATGGCTACACCTTC. It is translated as CASSTGGYGYTF.

The J gene is TRBJ2-1, the V gene TRBV7-8; possibly TRBD1 for D (7 bases). Trimming shortened V by 3 bases and J by 8 bases, and 14 bases separated the two germline ends. The CDR3 length is 14 residues. The germline gives CDR1 SGHVS, CDR2 FQNEAQ. In DNA, the CDR3 is TGTGCCAGCAGCTTCCCCGACAGGGAGGATGAGCAGTTCTTC. It specifies CASSFPDREDEQFF.

This clone was picked up one time. The V gene is TRBV5-5, the J gene TRBJ1-2; no reliable D call. This CDR3 has 13 amino acids. The germline gives CDR1 SGHKS, CDR2 YYEKEE (reference sequence). The ends were cut back, 3 bases at V and 2 bases at J, with 8 bases in the middle. CDR3 sequence (DNA): TGTGCCAGCAGCTCGGGCAGGAACTATGGCTACACCTTC. Its translation: CASSSGRNYGYTF.

CDR3 DNA: TGCGCCAGCAGCTTCGGAGAAGGCACAGATACGCAGTATTTT. Translating it yields CASSFGEGTDTQYF. The gene calls are TRBV5-1 and TRBJ2-3; D gene uncertain. The CDR3 extends over 14 amino acids. CDR1 and CDR2 (germline): SGHRS, YFSETQ. V was cut by 2 bases and J by 1 base, with 8 bases left in between.

CDR3 protein: CAGQGGSNTEAFF. The CDR3 region has the DNA TGTGCCGGACAGGGTGGTAGTAACACTGAAGCTTTCTTT. V usage is TRBV2 and J usage is TRBJ1-1; 8 bases are a match to TRBD1. The trim removed 11 bases at V and 2 bases at J, leaving 7 bases unmatched. Germline V gene data show CDR1 as SNHLY and CDR2 as FYNNEI. CDR3 length: 13 amino acids. Combining the CDR3 with reference TRBV2 and TRBJ1-1 gives the whole variable domain EPEVTQTPSHQVTQMGQEVILRCVPISNHLYFYWYRQILGQKVEFLVSFYNNEISEKSEIFDDQFSVERPDGSNFTLKIRSTKLEDSAMYFCAGQGGSNTEAFFGQGTRLTVV.

The V gene is TRBV5-1, the J gene TRBJ2-1, with 12 positions matching TRBD2. V trimming: 0 bases; J trimming: 9 bases; junction bases outside the gene matches: 7. In germline, CDR1 is SGHRS, CDR2 YFSETQ. The CDR3 is 16 residues long. CDR3 nucleotide sequence: TGCGCCAGCAGCTTGGGACTAGCGGGAGATTTTGGTGAGCAGTTCTTC. It codes for CASSLGLAGDFGEQFF.

This sequence joins TRBV13 and TRBJ2-6; TRBD2 matches at 14 bases. Germline lookup yields CDR1 PRHDT and CDR2 FYEKMQ (reference sequence). V was pared by 4 bases and J by 1 base, with 15 bases of the junction left unmatched. The CDR3 consists of 22 residues. The CDR3 is CASSWGPALGTSGRSGANVLTF. CDR3 sequence (DNA): TGTGCCAGCAGCTGGGGGCCGGCTCTTGGGACTAGCGGGAGATCTGGGGCCAACGTCCTGACTTTC.

This rearrangement joins TRBV5-4 to TRBJ2-2; 9 nucleotides align to TRBD2. The CDR3 is made up of 18 amino acids. From germline, CDR1 is SGHNT and CDR2 YYREEE (reference sequence). V lost 4 bases, J lost 5 bases, and 15 bases stayed unmatched. The CDR3 DNA follows: TGTGCCAGCAGCCCGAGGGGCGGGGGGGCCGAGAGGACCGGGGAGCTGTTTTTT. Its protein is CASSPRGGGAERTGELFF. Supplemented by reference TRBV5-4 and TRBJ2-2, the full variable domain reads ETGVTQSPTHLIKTRGQQVTLRCSSQSGHNTVSWYQQALGQGPQFIFQYYREEENGRGNFPPRFSGLQFPNYSSELNVNALELDDSALYLCASSPRGGGAERTGELFFGEGSRLTVL.

This clone was detected only once. This CDR3 is CASSSRGPDTGELFF. Here the CDR3 DNA reads TGTGCCAGCAGCTCCAGGGGGCCGGACACCGGGGAGCTGTTTTTT. This chain connects TRBV11-2 to TRBJ2-2, with TRBD1 matching 8 bases. V lost 4 bases and J lost 3; bases outside the gene matches: 4. The CDR3 extends over 15 amino acids. The V gene's germline CDR1 is SGHAT and CDR2 FQNNGV.

The chain joins TRBV7-3 to TRBJ2-3; 7 bases match TRBD1. CDR1 and CDR2 (germline): SGHTA, FQGTGA. Germline trimming cut 0 bases from V and 3 bases from J; bases unmatched to any gene: 6. This CDR3 is built from 16 residues. The CDR3 loop is CASSLTGQVGTDTQYF. The CDR3 coding sequence is TGTGCCAGCAGCTTAACCGGACAGGTGGGGACAGATACGCAGTATTTT.

The chain uses TRBV27 and TRBJ2-5, with D perhaps matching TRBD2 (5 bases). V lost 7 bases to trimming and J lost 5 bases, with 17 bases between them. The CDR3 is 14 amino acids. The germline CDR1 and CDR2 sequences are MNHEY and SMNVEV (reference sequence). CDR3 in amino acids: CASISLAFPETQYF. The CDR3 DNA reads TGTGCCAGCATCTCGCTAGCCTTTCCCGAGACCCAGTACTTC.

This chain connects TRBV9 to TRBJ1-5; the D is unclear. V was shortened by 0 bases and J by 5 bases, with 18 bases between the two germline ends. This CDR3 is built from 17 residues. The V gene's germline CDR1 is SGDLS and CDR2 YYNGEE. The CDR3 loop reads CASSVAVRPLPDQPQHF. The CDR3 DNA reads as TGTGCCAGCAGCGTAGCTGTACGACCGCTCCCGGATCAGCCCCAGCATTTT. The variable domain in full, with the rest retrieved from reference TRBV9 and TRBJ1-5, is DSGVTQTPKHLITATGQRVTLRCSPRSGDLSVYWYQQSLDQGLQFLIQYYNGEERAKGNILERFSAQQFPDLHSELNLSSLELGDSALYFCASSVAVRPLPDQPQHFGDGTRLSIL.

The J gene is TRBJ2-3, the V gene TRBV7-9; D is possibly TRBD1 (6 bases). Trimming stripped 11 bases from V and 5 bases from J, with 11 bases between. This CDR3 has 11 amino acids. Germline V gene lookup returns CDR1 SEHNR and CDR2 FQNEAQ (reference sequence). CDR3 loop: CAGGLLDTQYF. CDR3 nucleotides: TGTGCCGGGGGCCTATTAGATACGCAGTATTTT.

The CDR3 DNA reads TGTGCCAGCACCCGATGGGCTAGCGGGGGGTCGGAGCAGTTCTTC. Translated: CASTRWASGGSEQFF. The rearrangement uses TRBV5-5 and TRBJ2-1; 11 bases match TRBD2. The germline V gene has CDR1 SGHKS and CDR2 YYEKEE (reference sequence). Trimming at V came to 6 bases and at J to 10 bases, leaving 12 bases not matched to a gene. There are 15 residues in the CDR3.